This passage covers 18 T cell receptor beta chains from one sample sequenced in a study of T cell changes during pregnancy in multiple sclerosis. Using immunoSEQ multiplex PCR, the repertoire was profiled, and TCRdb retains in-frame clones only, with some absent. This table has about 79,000 clones, about 93% appearing once. The material sequenced was CD4+ T cells from peripheral blood mononuclear cells, taken in the second trimester of pregnancy. The source of these receptors is a female donor with multiple sclerosis, enrolled in a pregnancy study.

CDR3 amino acids: CSIKTSGSSYEQYF. CDR3 DNA: TGCAGCATAAAGACTAGCGGGAGCTCCTACGAGCAGTACTTC. The V call is TRBV29-1, the J call TRBJ2-7; 12 positions agree with TRBD2. The CDR3 loop spans 14 amino acids. CDR1 and CDR2 from the germline V gene are SQVTM and ANQGSEA. V shed 8 bases, J shed 0 bases, and the junction held 5 bases outside the gene matches.

This CDR3 reads CASSPRPGQTNSPLHF. The CDR3 nucleotides read TGTGCCAGCAGCCCCCGGCCAGGACAGACTAATTCACCCCTCCACTTT. This sequence joins TRBV7-2 and TRBJ1-6; the D gene is possibly TRBD1 (6 bases). With 5 bases removed from V and 6 bases from J, the gap between germline ends came to 17 bases. Germline loops: CDR1 SGHTA, CDR2 FQGNSA. The CDR3 extends over 16 amino acids.

The chain joins TRBV9 to TRBJ2-5; TRBD2 might be the D (5 bases). Per the germline V gene, CDR1 is SGDLS and CDR2 is YYNGEE. The V end lost 4 bases, the J end lost 1 base, and 14 bases lay between the germline ends. There are 15 residues in the CDR3. CDR3 sequence: CASSPPGGGQETQYF. CDR3 bases: TGTGCCAGCAGCCCCCCGGGCGGAGGCCAAGAGACCCAGTACTTC.

The chain joins TRBV7-9 to TRBJ1-1; tentative D call: TRBD1 (6 bases). V lost 6 bases and J lost 1, with 18 bases in between. CDR1 is SEHNR and CDR2 is FQNEAQ in the germline V gene (reference sequence). This CDR3 has 16 amino acids. DNA for the CDR3: TGTGCCAGCAGGCAGGATCGAGACAGGAAGAACACTGAAGCTTTCTTT. This codes for CASRQDRDRKNTEAFF.

This clone came up many times. The rearrangement links TRBV9 to TRBJ1-2, with D hard to call. The CDR3 is made up of 15 amino acids. Germline V gene sequence: CDR1 SGDLS, CDR2 YYNGEE. V dropped 3 bases and J dropped 2 bases, with 14 bases sitting between them. The CDR3 here is CASSEGLTVNYGYTF. DNA of the CDR3: TGTGCCAGCAGCGAAGGACTGACGGTGAACTATGGCTACACCTTC.

CDR3 sequence reads: CASSEYQGVGYTF. The CDR3, as DNA: TGTGCCAGCAGTGAATATCAGGGGGTCGGCTACACCTTC. The gene calls are TRBV2 and TRBJ1-2, with 7 bases fitting TRBD1. V was clipped by 2 bases and J by 8 bases; unmatched bases: 5. The CDR3 is made up of 13 amino acids. Germline values: CDR1 SNHLY, CDR2 FYNNEI.

The chain links TRBV9 to TRBJ2-3, with D possibly matching TRBD2 (5 bases). The CDR3 sequence is 15 residues long. The ends were cut back, 4 bases at V and 2 bases at J, with 14 bases in the middle. CDR1 and CDR2 from the germline V gene are SGDLS and YYNGEE. CDR3 protein: CASSFRGGDTDTQYF. The CDR3 region has the DNA TGTGCCAGCAGCTTCCGTGGAGGCGACACAGATACGCAGTATTTT.

The V call is TRBV7-2, the J call TRBJ1-6; 7 bases are a match to TRBD1. The length of the CDR3 is 17 residues. Germline V gene sequence: CDR1 SGHTA, CDR2 FQGNSA. Trimming removed 5 bases from V and 5 bases from J; junction bases left unmatched: 12. CDR3: CASSPRLGTAHNSPLHF. DNA of the CDR3: TGTGCCAGCAGCCCCCGCCTAGGGACAGCACATAATTCACCCCTCCACTTT.

This chain links TRBV5-1 with TRBJ2-1; TRBD2 aligns across 11 bases. This CDR3 contains 16 residues. Per the germline V gene, CDR1 is SGHRS and CDR2 is YFSETQ. With V trimmed by 4 bases and J by 10 bases, 13 bases remained unmatched. In DNA form, the CDR3 reads TGCGCCAGCAGCCCTGCGAATAGCGGGGGGGCTTGGGAGCAGTTCTTC. Residues: CASSPANSGGAWEQFF.

The rearrangement uses TRBV27 and TRBJ1-5; D gene unclear. The CDR3 length is 13 residues. Trimming pared 2 bases from V and 5 bases from J, leaving 7 bases between. Germline-derived CDR1 and CDR2 are MNHEY and SMNVEV (reference sequence). The CDR3 region has the DNA TGTGCCAGCAGTTTAAGGGAGGATCAGCCCCAGCATTTT. Translating it yields CASSLREDQPQHF.

This rearrangement joins TRBV7-2 to TRBJ2-7; TRBD1 matches at 9 bases. The CDR3 is 15 amino acids. The V gene end was trimmed by 2 bases and the J gene end by 3 bases; junction bases not matched to a gene: 5. Germline CDR1 reads SGHTA; CDR2 reads FQGNSA. CDR3 loop: CASSLRQGVIYEQYF. For the CDR3, the DNA is TGTGCCAGCAGCTTAAGACAGGGGGTGATCTACGAGCAGTACTTC.

CDR3 DNA sequence: TGTGCCAGCAGCGGTGGACTAGCGGGGGGAACCGGGGAGCTGTTTTTT. Translating it yields CASSGGLAGGTGELFF. The V and J genes are TRBV5-4 and TRBJ2-2; 14 bases match TRBD2. V gave up 4 bases and J gave up 5 bases; unmatched junction bases: 4. Germline V CDR1 and CDR2: SGHNT, YYREEE (reference sequence). The CDR3 spans 16 residues.

The table lists this clone with a count of one. The rearrangement links TRBV15 to TRBJ2-1; tentative D call: TRBD2 (7 bases). V lost 1 base to trimming and J lost 9 bases, with 13 bases between them. This CDR3 contains 14 residues. Germline V CDR1 and CDR2: LNHNV, YYDKDF (reference sequence). The CDR3 reads CATSRVKRDTEQFF. The CDR3, as DNA: TGTGCCACCAGCAGAGTGAAGCGGGACACTGAGCAGTTCTTC. The entire variable domain, with the rest obtained from reference TRBV15 and TRBJ2-1, is as follows: DAMVIQNPRYQVTQFGKPVTLSCSQTLNHNVMYWYQQKSSQAPKLLFHYYDKDFNNEADTPDNFQSRRPNTSFCFLDIRSPGLGDTAMYLCATSRVKRDTEQFFGPGTRLTVL.

This CDR3 reads CASTPGLLSPLHF. DNA for the CDR3: TGTGCCAGCACTCCGGGACTTCTTTCACCCCTCCACTTT. The rearrangement joins TRBV2 to TRBJ1-6; maybe TRBD1 (5 bases). The CDR3 contains 13 residues. Germline values: CDR1 SNHLY, CDR2 FYNNEI. V was clipped by 7 bases and J by 9 bases, with 13 bases between them.

The V and J genes are TRBV6-5 and TRBJ2-7; D unresolved. This CDR3 is 13 amino acids long. V was trimmed by 6 bases and J by 2 bases, leaving 11 bases between them. CDR1 MNHEY and CDR2 SVGAGI come from the germline V gene. In nucleotides, the CDR3 is TGTGCCAGCAGGCAGTTGACTGCCTACGAGCAGTACTTC. It encodes CASRQLTAYEQYF.

The chain has TRBV30 and TRBJ1-5, with D perhaps TRBD1 (5 bases). The CDR3 sequence is 13 residues long. Trimming shortened V by 2 bases and J by 7 bases, and 12 bases separated the two germline ends. From germline, CDR1 is GTSNPN and CDR2 SVGIG (reference sequence). The CDR3 DNA reads TGTGCCTGGAGTCTAAAGGGGTCCCAGCCCCAGCATTTT. Amino acids: CAWSLKGSQPQHF.

This chain links TRBV7-8 with TRBJ1-2; 8 positions agree with TRBD1. CDR3 length equals 17 residues. J gave up 8 bases and V 5 bases, and 19 bases lay outside the gene matches. Germline lookup yields CDR1 SGHVS and CDR2 FQNEAQ. The CDR3 DNA follows: TGTGCCAGCAGCGCAAGAGCCGGACAGGGCTACCCTGGAGGCTACACCTTC. This encodes CASSARAGQGYPGGYTF.

V usage is TRBV18 and J usage is TRBJ2-5, with a weak D call TRBD2 (6 bases). The ends were cut back, 8 bases at V and 1 base at J, with 17 bases in the middle. CDR3 size: 15 residues. The V gene's germline CDR1 is KGHSH and CDR2 LQKENI. CDR3 bases: TGTGCCAGCATGGGTATGCGGGGACTCCAAGAGACCCAGTACTTC. This encodes CASMGMRGLQETQYF.